The clone carrying this TCR beta chain came up a few times. MiXCR, run by TCRdb on the RT-PCR reads, gives a single entry per CDR3 protein. The sample lists some 880,000 distinct CDR3 sequences, approximately 19% seen once, with about 6% in the top ten. The record originates from a study of patients and donors after allogeneic stem cell transplantation. The CDR3 is 14 residues long. The ends were cut back, 7 bases at V and 0 bases at J, with 10 bases in the middle. Germline-derived CDR1 and CDR2 are KGHDR and SFDVKD. The clonotype comes from a human donor who was either an allogeneic HSCT recipient or a stem cell or donor lymphocyte infusion donor (not recorded which). It is not recorded whose cells these are; they may come from a transplant donor. V gene TRBV24-1 combines with J gene TRBJ2-3; D not certain. The sample comprised blood, either unsorted or a sorted T cell fraction (not recorded which). CDR3 coding DNA: TGTGCCACCAGCGACTTAAGTAGCACAGATACGCAGTATTTT. Translation gives CATSDLSSTDTQYF.